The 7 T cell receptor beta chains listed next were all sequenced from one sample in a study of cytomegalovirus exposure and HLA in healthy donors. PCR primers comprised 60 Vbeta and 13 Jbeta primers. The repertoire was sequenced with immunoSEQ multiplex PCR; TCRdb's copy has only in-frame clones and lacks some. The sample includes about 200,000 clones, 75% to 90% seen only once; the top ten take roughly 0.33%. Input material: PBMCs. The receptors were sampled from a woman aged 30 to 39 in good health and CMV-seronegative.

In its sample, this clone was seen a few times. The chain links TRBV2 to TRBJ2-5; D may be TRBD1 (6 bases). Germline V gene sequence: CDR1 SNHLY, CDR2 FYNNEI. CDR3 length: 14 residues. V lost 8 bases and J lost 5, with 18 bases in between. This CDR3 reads CASVRGQGWETQYF. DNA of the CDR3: TGTGCCAGCGTGAGGGGTCAGGGGTGGGAGACCCAGTACTTC.

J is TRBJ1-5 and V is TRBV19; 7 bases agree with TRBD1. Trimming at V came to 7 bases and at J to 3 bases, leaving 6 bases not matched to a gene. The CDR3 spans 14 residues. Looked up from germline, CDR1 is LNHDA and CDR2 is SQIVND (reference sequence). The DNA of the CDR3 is TGTGCCAGTATATCAGGGACAGTCAATCAGCCCCAGCATTTT. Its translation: CASISGTVNQPQHF.

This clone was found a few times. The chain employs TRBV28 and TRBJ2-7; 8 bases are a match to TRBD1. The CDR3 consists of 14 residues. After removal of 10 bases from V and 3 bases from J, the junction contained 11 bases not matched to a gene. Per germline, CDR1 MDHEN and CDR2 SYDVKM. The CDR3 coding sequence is TGTGCCACCTCCTTCGGACAGGGAGGCTACGAGCAGTACTTC. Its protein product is CATSFGQGGYEQYF. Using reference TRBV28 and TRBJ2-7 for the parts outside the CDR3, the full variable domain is DVKVTQSSRYLVKRTGEKVFLECVQDMDHENMFWYRQDPGLGLRLIYFSYDVKMKEKGDIPEGYSVSREKKERFSLILESASTNQTSMYLCATSFGQGGYEQYFGPGTRLTVT.

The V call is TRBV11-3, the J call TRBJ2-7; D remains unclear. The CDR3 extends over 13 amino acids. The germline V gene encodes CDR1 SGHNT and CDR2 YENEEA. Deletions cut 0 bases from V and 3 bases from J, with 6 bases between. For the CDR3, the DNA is TGTGCCAGCAGCTTAGAATTCGGCTACGAGCAGTACTTC. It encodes CASSLEFGYEQYF.

The CDR3 coding sequence is TGTGCCAGCAGAGCCGAGGGTGAGCAGTTCTTC. It codes for CASRAEGEQFF. V usage is TRBV11-3 and J usage is TRBJ2-1, with TRBD2 as a possible D gene (5 bases). V was trimmed by 6 bases and J by 9 bases, leaving 9 bases between them. Germline loops: CDR1 SGHNT, CDR2 YENEEA. This CDR3 is 11 amino acids long.

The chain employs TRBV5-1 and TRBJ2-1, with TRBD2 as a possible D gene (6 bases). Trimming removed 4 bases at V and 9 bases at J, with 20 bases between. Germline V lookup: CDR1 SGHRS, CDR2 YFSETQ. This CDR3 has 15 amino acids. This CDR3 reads CASSGTGTGGSEQFF. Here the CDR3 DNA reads TGCGCCAGCAGCGGAACGGGAACCGGGGGAAGTGAGCAGTTCTTC.

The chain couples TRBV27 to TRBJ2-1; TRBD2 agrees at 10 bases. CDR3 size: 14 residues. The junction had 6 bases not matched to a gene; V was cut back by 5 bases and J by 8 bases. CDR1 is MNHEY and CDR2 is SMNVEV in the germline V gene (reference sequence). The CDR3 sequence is CASSPGLALDEQFF. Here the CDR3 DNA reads TGTGCCAGCAGTCCGGGACTAGCGTTAGATGAGCAGTTCTTC.